This T cell receptor beta chain stems from a study of T cell responses to AZD1222 COVID-19 vaccine. The data were produced by immunoSEQ multiplex PCR, yet TCRdb's version contains in-frame clones alone and is incomplete. The table shows some 130,000 clones, with roughly nine tenths occurring only once. Trimming removed 5 bases from V and 0 bases from J, with 7 bases in between. The CDR3 loop spans 13 amino acids. The germline V gene has CDR1 SGHRS and CDR2 YFSETQ. Source: peripheral blood, taken on day 0 of AZD1222 vaccination. The sequence was collected from an adult in good health. This chain uses TRBV5-1 with TRBJ2-3; D gene uncertain. Written as DNA, the CDR3 is TGCGCCAGCAGGGAGATGAGCACAGATACGCAGTATTTT. Translating gives CASREMSTDTQYF.